One and the same sample provided the 3 T cell receptor beta chains below, sequenced in a study of blood T cell repertoires in COVID-19 (dated by TCRdb to 2018 to 2020). Library construction relied on the immunoSEQ multiplex PCR assay. This immuneACCESS table, as held by TCRdb, lists in-frame sequences with V and J called but not all clones. Of the missing ones, under half trace to an unresolved V gene in checked studies; the others have no known cause. In this sample the table shows 250,000 to 300,000 clones, under 90% of which occur a single time. Around 2.1% of the sample is taken by the ten largest. The sequenced material came from peripheral blood. Source of these receptors: a man aged 50-60 years with acute or convalescent COVID-19.

The V call is TRBV19, the J call TRBJ2-2, with D perhaps TRBD2 (5 bases). The CDR3 is made up of 13 amino acids. In germline, CDR1 is LNHDA, CDR2 SQIVND (reference sequence). CDR3 loop: CGATGLNTGELFF. Written as DNA, the CDR3 is TGTGGGGCCACCGGACTTAACACCGGGGAGCTGTTTTTT.

A single count supports this clone. V and J are TRBV15 and TRBJ2-7; 8 bases line up with TRBD1. The V and J ends lost 5 bases and 3 bases, in that order; junction bases with no gene match: 3. There are 13 residues in the CDR3. Germline-derived CDR1 and CDR2 are LNHNV and YYDKDF (reference sequence). CDR3 loop: CATSRDRNYEQYF. CDR3 bases: TGTGCCACCAGCCGGGACAGGAACTACGAGCAGTACTTC.

The CDR3 DNA sequence: TGTGCCAGCAGTCCGGGACTAGAGACCCAGTACTTC. This gives the protein CASSPGLETQYF. This chain uses TRBV7-6 with TRBJ2-5; D perhaps matches TRBD2 (6 bases). CDR3 length: 12 amino acids. Per germline, CDR1 SGHVS and CDR2 FNYEAQ. V shed 6 bases and J shed 4 bases, with 9 bases lying between them.